This TCR beta chain comes out of a study of blood T cell repertoires in COVID-19. Study-wide background: The study drew acute and convalescent COVID-19 samples from the United States, Italy and Spain. Sample material is recorded as cDNA or gDNA derived from T cells, B-cell-depleted T cells, or PBMCs.

In the source study's methods: Estimation of nucleated cell counts was performed using reference gene primer amplification. Produced via immunoSEQ multiplex PCR; TCRdb's table is partial and in-frame only. The V and J calls and clone size are taken from that table; D and trimming were inferred from the DNA. The sample shows 400,000 to 550,000 clones, roughly 89% of them seen only once. Per the germline V gene, CDR1 is MNHEY and CDR2 is SVGAGI. Trimming at V came to 2 bases and at J to 4 bases, leaving 2 bases not matched to a gene. The CDR3 has 14 residues. The chain is built from TRBV6-5 and TRBJ2-1; 7 nucleotides align to TRBD1. The receptor was derived from a woman in her 30s with acute or convalescent COVID-19. Input material: peripheral blood. In DNA form, the CDR3 reads TGTGCCAGCAGTTACGGGGGACAGTACAATGAGCAGTTCTTC. Translation gives CASSYGGQYNEQFF.